Below are 6 T cell receptor beta chains sequenced from a single sample in a study of blood T cell repertoires in COVID-19. Assay used: immunoSEQ multiplex PCR; TCRdb lists only in-frame clones, some missing. The table includes 60,000 to 80,000 clones, over 75% detected once. Sequencing used peripheral blood. Receptors were obtained from a human donor in a cohort sampled during active COVID-19.

This clone was detected a few times. This sequence joins TRBV10-1 and TRBJ1-1; no clear D. Germline V gene lookup returns CDR1 WNHNN and CDR2 SYGVQD (reference sequence). V lost 2 bases and J 2 bases, leaving 6 bases between the germline ends. The CDR3 length is 13 residues. The CDR3 loop is CASSETANTEAFF. The CDR3 nucleotides are TGCGCCAGCAGTGAGACAGCCAACACTGAAGCTTTCTTT.

The chain recombines TRBV27 with TRBJ1-1; TRBD1 matches 7 bases. Per germline, CDR1 MNHEY and CDR2 SMNVEV (reference sequence). The CDR3 loop spans 14 amino acids. V lost 5 bases to trimming and J lost 0 bases; unmatched junction nucleotides: 3. CDR3 region: CASSRQGMNTEAFF. The CDR3 DNA reads TGTGCCAGCAGTAGACAGGGTATGAACACTGAAGCTTTCTTT.

This sequence joins TRBV5-4 and TRBJ1-2, with D uncertain. Trimming shortened V by 4 bases and J by 4 bases, and 8 bases separated the two germline ends. The CDR3 loop spans 12 amino acids. Germline CDR1 is SGHNT and CDR2 is YYREEE (reference sequence). The chain's CDR3 is CASSTSSYGYTF. The CDR3 DNA sequence: TGTGCCAGCAGCACATCCAGCTATGGCTACACCTTC. The full variable domain, completed using reference TRBV5-4 and TRBJ1-2, is ETGVTQSPTHLIKTRGQQVTLRCSSQSGHNTVSWYQQALGQGPQFIFQYYREEENGRGNFPPRFSGLQFPNYSSELNVNALELDDSALYLCASSTSSYGYTFGSGTRLTVV.

Note on this clone: Other DNA sequences from this sample encode an identical CDR3 as well. CDR3 loop: CASSQGSGGGDTQYF. Written as DNA, the CDR3 is TGCGCCAGCAGCCAAGGATCGGGAGGGGGCGATACGCAGTATTTT. The gene calls are TRBV4-3 and TRBJ2-3, with D perhaps matching TRBD2 (8 bases). The CDR3 extends over 15 amino acids. The V gene lost 1 base and the J gene lost 6 bases, with 14 bases spanning the gap. Germline CDR1 reads LGHNA; CDR2 reads YSLEER.

The rearrangement links TRBV6-5 to TRBJ1-1; 7 bases match TRBD1. J lost 8 bases, V lost 5 bases, and 11 bases had no gene match. The CDR3 is 14 amino acids. CDR1 and CDR2 (germline): MNHEY, SVGAGI. Here the CDR3 DNA reads TGTGCCAGCAGTCGCCCAGGGGGACCTGCCGAAGCTTTCTTT. Translated: CASSRPGGPAEAFF.

This clone was detected once. This chain uses TRBV15 with TRBJ1-4; no clear D gene. Germline CDR1 is LNHNV and CDR2 is YYDKDF (reference sequence). Trimming took 0 bases from V and 5 from J, leaving 13 bases between them. The CDR3 is made up of 16 amino acids. The DNA for the CDR3 is TGTGCCACCAGCAGAGATTTGGCAGTTCAAAATGAAAAACTGTTTTTT. Translated: CATSRDLAVQNEKLFF. Combining the CDR3 with reference TRBV15 and TRBJ1-4 gives the whole variable domain DAMVIQNPRYQVTQFGKPVTLSCSQTLNHNVMYWYQQKSSQAPKLLFHYYDKDFNNEADTPDNFQSRRPNTSFCFLDIRSPGLGDTAMYLCATSRDLAVQNEKLFFGSGTQLSVL.